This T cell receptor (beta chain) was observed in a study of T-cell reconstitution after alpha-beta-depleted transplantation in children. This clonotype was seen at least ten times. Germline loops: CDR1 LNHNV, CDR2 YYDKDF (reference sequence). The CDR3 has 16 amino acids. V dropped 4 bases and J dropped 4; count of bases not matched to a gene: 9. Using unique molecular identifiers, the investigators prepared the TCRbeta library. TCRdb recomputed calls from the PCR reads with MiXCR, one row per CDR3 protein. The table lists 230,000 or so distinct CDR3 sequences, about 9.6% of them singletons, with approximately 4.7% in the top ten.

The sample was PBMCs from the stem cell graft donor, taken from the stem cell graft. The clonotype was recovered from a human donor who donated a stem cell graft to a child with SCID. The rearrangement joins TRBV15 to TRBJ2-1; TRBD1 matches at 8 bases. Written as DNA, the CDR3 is TGTGCCACCAGCACTACAGGGGGTGCTGGATACAATGAGCAGTTCTTC. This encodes CATSTTGGAGYNEQFF.